This T cell receptor (beta chain) is from a study of siplizumab effects on memory and regulatory T cells. Per sample, roughly 99,000 TCR templates were assayed. The protocol was immunoSEQ multiplex PCR, while the TCRdb copy is restricted to in-frame clones and leaves out a portion. The profile shows about 100,000 clones, around 92% of them singletons. Germline V gene data show CDR1 as SGHDT and CDR2 as YYEEEE. The V end was cut by 2 bases, the J end by 4 bases, with 21 bases between. The CDR3 extends over 17 amino acids. The chain recombines TRBV5-6 with TRBJ1-1; the D gene is possibly TRBD1 (6 bases). Sequencing used Tregs sorted from blood. The clonotype comes from a human donor in good health. The CDR3 region is CASSFQQGFGLSTEAFF. The CDR3, as DNA: TGTGCCAGCAGCTTCCAACAGGGATTTGGATTAAGCACTGAAGCTTTCTTT. The full variable domain, with the rest looked up from reference TRBV5-6 and TRBJ1-1, is DAGVTQSPTHLIKTRGQQVTLRCSPKSGHDTVSWYQQALGQGPQFIFQYYEEEERQRGNFPDRFSGHQFPNYSSELNVNALLLGDSALYLCASSFQQGFGLSTEAFFGQGTRLTVV.